The clone carrying this T cell receptor beta chain was observed once. The antigen is undetermined. Produced via immunoSEQ multiplex PCR; TCRdb's table is partial and in-frame only. The data contain about 1 million clones, approximately 76% of them singletons. These data originate in a study of shared clonotypes between healthy human individuals. Regarding the study as a whole: Around 5% of naive CD4 clonotypes were shared across a few donors.

Germline V lookup: CDR1 SEHNR, CDR2 FQNEAQ (reference sequence). V shed 2 bases and J shed 3 bases, with 7 bases lying between them. The CDR3 is 14 amino acids. The specimen was memory CD4+ T cells sorted from blood. Sample subset: CD45RA-negative fraction. The receptor was isolated from a man younger than 35 in good health. The chain links TRBV7-9 to TRBJ2-2; D ambiguous. The CDR3 DNA follows: TGTGCCAGCAGCTTACTCGGGTACACCGGGGAGCTGTTTTTT. It translates to CASSLLGYTGELFF.